Each of the 27 T cell receptor beta chains below was sequenced from the same sample in a study of blood T cell repertoires in COVID-19. Clones were sequenced by immunoSEQ multiplex PCR, and TCRdb holds only the in-frame ones, with some missing. This sample has 350,000 or so clones, with more than 70% found just once. Input material: peripheral blood. The receptors here all came from a woman aged 55-75 years with COVID-19, enrolled during active disease.

The genes are TRBV2 and TRBJ1-6; TRBD1 is a possible D gene (6 bases). The germline V gene encodes CDR1 SNHLY and CDR2 FYNNEI. CDR3 length: 15 residues. Trimming stripped 4 bases from V and 9 bases from J, with 16 bases between. This CDR3 reads CASSATTGGSSPLHF. The DNA for the CDR3 is TGTGCCAGCAGTGCGACGACTGGGGGCAGTTCACCCCTCCACTTT.

The J gene is TRBJ2-1, the V gene TRBV14; D is possibly TRBD2 (6 bases). The CDR3 has 12 residues. The V end was cut by 4 bases, the J end by 8 bases, with 9 bases between. Looked up from germline, CDR1 is SGHDN and CDR2 is FVKESK. The CDR3 sequence is CASSRRGDEQFF. The CDR3 DNA is TGTGCCAGCAGCCGGCGGGGAGATGAGCAGTTCTTC.

With regard to this clone: An end of the junction does not agree with germline; a read error may underlie this. The chain combines TRBV7-7 with TRBJ2-3; D is unresolved. This CDR3 contains 14 residues. The germline V gene has CDR1 SSHAT and CDR2 FNYEAQ (reference sequence). CDR3 in amino acids: CASSLAYGTDTQYF. The CDR3 region has the DNA TGTGCTAGCAGCTTAGCATACGGGACAGATACGCAGTATTTT.

The chain recombines TRBV6-5 with TRBJ2-3; D uncertain. V dropped 0 bases and J dropped 2 bases, with 9 bases sitting between them. This CDR3 has 15 amino acids. The germline V gene has CDR1 MNHEY and CDR2 SVGAGI. This CDR3 reads CASSYSSSATDTQYF. For the CDR3, the DNA is TGTGCCAGCAGTTACTCTAGCTCTGCCACAGATACGCAGTATTTT.

The chain employs TRBV19 and TRBJ1-5, with 9 bases matching TRBD1. Trimming took 5 bases from V and 0 from J; bases not matched to a gene: 5. The CDR3 sequence is 16 residues long. Germline CDR1 is LNHDA and CDR2 is SQIVND (reference sequence). The CDR3, as DNA: TGTGCCAGTAGTTCCCTGGACAGGGGTAGCAATCAGCCCCAGCATTTT. This gives the protein CASSSLDRGSNQPQHF.

In regard to this clone: This specimen includes other DNA sequences encoding the same CDR3. The J gene is TRBJ1-1, the V gene TRBV7-2; TRBD1 might be the D (6 bases). CDR3 size: 13 residues. V was clipped by 5 bases and J by 1 base, with 8 bases between them. Looked up from germline, CDR1 is SGHTA and CDR2 is FQGNSA. CDR3 nucleotides: TGTGCCAGCAGCCCACAGGGGAACACTGAAGCTTTCTTT. This codes for CASSPQGNTEAFF. Looking up the rest from reference TRBV7-2 and TRBJ1-1 gives the full variable domain: GAGVSQSPSNKVTEKGKDVELRCDPISGHTALYWYRQSLGQGLEFLIYFQGNSAPDKSGLPSDRFSAERTGGSVSTLTIQRTQQEDSAVYLCASSPQGNTEAFFGQGTRLTVV.

The chain is built from TRBV28 and TRBJ2-3, with D possibly being TRBD2 (6 bases). The length of the CDR3 is 11 residues. Per germline, CDR1 MDHEN and CDR2 SYDVKM. Trimming stripped 11 bases from V and 7 bases from J, with 13 bases between. In nucleotides, the CDR3 is TGTGCCCTCGGGGGTCAATATACGCAGTATTTT. This translates into CALGGQYTQYF.

This clone appeared once. The chain carries TRBV27 and TRBJ2-5, with 9 bases lining up with TRBD2. CDR3 length: 13 residues. Germline V lookup: CDR1 MNHEY, CDR2 SMNVEV (reference sequence). The V gene end was trimmed by 5 bases and the J gene end by 9 bases; junction bases not matched to a gene: 7. CDR3 bases: TGTGCCAGCAGTGTAGTTCTAGCGGGGCCCCAGTACTTC. It yields the protein CASSVVLAGPQYF.

This chain joins TRBV6-6 and TRBJ2-7; tentatively, D is TRBD1 (6 bases). The CDR3 sequence is 15 residues long. Per germline, CDR1 MNHNY and CDR2 SVGAGI (reference sequence). The V end was cut by 1 base, the J end by 6 bases, with 16 bases between. CDR3 residues: CASSYWLQGRGEQYF. The CDR3 coding sequence is TGTGCCAGCAGTTACTGGTTACAGGGACGGGGCGAGCAGTACTTC.

In its sample, this clone was seen once. V gene TRBV5-1 combines with J gene TRBJ2-1; 9 bases are shared with TRBD2. This CDR3 contains 14 residues. V dropped 4 bases and J dropped 5; count of bases not matched to a gene: 4. Germline loops: CDR1 SGHRS, CDR2 YFSETQ. In DNA form, the CDR3 reads TGCGCCAGCAGCGGAAAGCGGGGGGACAATGAGCAGTTCTTC. Residues: CASSGKRGDNEQFF.

V is TRBV7-2 and J is TRBJ1-3; the D gene is possibly TRBD1 (5 bases). Germline V CDR1 and CDR2: SGHTA, FQGNSA. The CDR3 runs 15 residues. Trimming took off 1 base at V and 0 bases at J, with 7 bases between the two ends. DNA for the CDR3: TGTGCCAGCAGCTTAGTAGGGGACTCTGGAAACACCATATATTTT. It is translated as CASSLVGDSGNTIYF. The variable domain in full, with the rest retrieved from reference TRBV7-2 and TRBJ1-3, is GAGVSQSPSNKVTEKGKDVELRCDPISGHTALYWYRQSLGQGLEFLIYFQGNSAPDKSGLPSDRFSAERTGGSVSTLTIQRTQQEDSAVYLCASSLVGDSGNTIYFGEGSWLTVV.

The chain joins TRBV3-1 (or the pseudogene TRBV3-2) to TRBJ2-2, with 9 positions matching TRBD2. V trimming: 7 bases; J trimming: 1 base; junction bases outside the gene matches: 7. The length of the CDR3 is 16 residues. Germline lookup yields CDR1 LGHDT and CDR2 YNNKEL (reference sequence). CDR3 in amino acids: CASTSGSGGNTGELFF. CDR3 nucleotide sequence: TGTGCCAGCACCTCGGGTAGCGGGGGGAACACCGGGGAGCTGTTTTTT.

The genes are TRBV7-2 and TRBJ1-3; D unclear. The CDR3 has 13 amino acids. Germline loops: CDR1 SGHTA, CDR2 FQGNSA. V lost 8 bases and J lost 0, with 8 bases in between. The DNA of the CDR3 is TGTGCCAGCCGCCCGAGCTCTGGAAACACCATATATTTT. It is translated as CASRPSSGNTIYF.

This rearrangement joins TRBV7-2 to TRBJ2-7, with 8 bases fitting TRBD1. CDR1 is SGHTA, CDR2 FQGNSA, per germline. Trimming cost V 1 base and J 1 base; bases outside gene matches: 3. There are 15 residues in the CDR3. The CDR3 region has the DNA TGTGCCAGCAGCTTAGTCCAGGGGGCGTCCTACGAGCAGTACTTC. As protein: CASSLVQGASYEQYF.

Concerning this clone: The identical CDR3 is also encoded by other nucleotide sequences in the sample. This CDR3 is CASSFPGQNYGYTF. In nucleotides, the CDR3 is TGTGCCAGCAGTTTCCCGGGACAAAACTATGGCTACACCTTC. The V call is TRBV28, the J call TRBJ1-2; a weak D match, TRBD1 (6 bases). CDR1 and CDR2 (germline): MDHEN, SYDVKM. Trimming shortened V by 3 bases and J by 2 bases, and 10 bases separated the two germline ends. The length of the CDR3 is 14 residues.

The chain combines TRBV28 with TRBJ1-2; 7 bases fit TRBD1. Losses at the gene ends were 6 bases for V and 0 bases for J; bases not matched to a gene: 4. This CDR3 has 14 residues. CDR1 is MDHEN, CDR2 SYDVKM, per germline. The CDR3 DNA is TGTGCCAGCAGCATGACAGGGTCTAACTATGGCTACACCTTC. This codes for CASSMTGSNYGYTF.

This clone was seen just once. The V and J genes are TRBV24-1 and TRBJ1-5; tentatively, D is TRBD1 (6 bases). Trimming left V 5 bases short and J 5 bases short, with 18 bases between. In germline, CDR1 is KGHDR, CDR2 SFDVKD. This CDR3 is 16 amino acids long. CDR3 in DNA: TGTGCCACCAGTGGTAATTTGGGGGCGTGGGATCAGCCCCAGCATTTT. It encodes CATSGNLGAWDQPQHF.

The gene calls are TRBV6-5 and TRBJ2-7; a weak D match, TRBD2 (5 bases). This CDR3 has 16 residues. CDR1 and CDR2 from the germline V gene are MNHEY and SVGAGI. Trimming pared 4 bases from V and 1 base from J, leaving 17 bases between. CDR3 protein: CASSFEGRGVSYEQYF. CDR3 coding DNA: TGTGCCAGCAGTTTCGAAGGACGGGGAGTATCCTACGAGCAGTACTTC.

The chain combines TRBV11-1 with TRBJ1-1, with a possible D match to TRBD1 (6 bases). Germline CDR1 SGHAT, CDR2 FQDESV (reference sequence). V lost 1 base to trimming and J lost 1 base, with 13 bases between them. The CDR3 sequence is 16 residues long. The CDR3 loop reads CASSLVGGAWNTEAFF. The CDR3 region has the DNA TGTGCCAGCAGCTTAGTTGGGGGGGCTTGGAACACTGAAGCTTTCTTT.

In DNA form, the CDR3 reads TGTGCCAGCAGCTTAGGGGCAAGGGGAGAGACCCAGTACTTC. It yields the protein CASSLGARGETQYF. This chain connects TRBV7-9 to TRBJ2-5, with D possibly being TRBD1 (5 bases). Trimming stripped 1 base from V and 4 bases from J, with 10 bases between. Looked up from germline, CDR1 is SEHNR and CDR2 is FQNEAQ (reference sequence). The CDR3 sequence is 14 residues long.

This chain links TRBV3-1 (or the pseudogene TRBV3-2) with TRBJ1-1; D perhaps matches TRBD1 (5 bases). The CDR3 length is 15 residues. Between the trimmed V and J ends, which lost 2 bases and 7 bases, there was a span of 17 bases. CDR1 and CDR2 (germline): LGHDT, YNNKEL (reference sequence). The CDR3: CASSQREGSRIEAFF. CDR3 sequence (DNA): TGTGCCAGCAGCCAAAGGGAGGGGAGCAGGATTGAAGCTTTCTTT.

This chain connects TRBV11-2 to TRBJ2-1; 10 bases map to TRBD2. V lost 5 bases and J lost 6; bases outside the gene matches: 7. Looked up from germline, CDR1 is SGHAT and CDR2 is FQNNGV. The CDR3 is made up of 15 amino acids. CDR3 region: CASSLSGGASNEQFF. The CDR3 nucleotides read TGTGCCAGCAGCCTCAGCGGGGGGGCCTCCAATGAGCAGTTCTTC. The full variable domain, its missing parts supplied by reference TRBV11-2 and TRBJ2-1, is EAGVAQSPRYKIIEKRQSVAFWCNPISGHATLYWYQQILGQGPKLLIQFQNNGVVDDSQLPKDRFSAERLKGVDSTLKIQPAKLEDSAVYLCASSLSGGASNEQFFGPGTRLTVL.

On this clone itself: This sample includes further DNA sequences coding for the same CDR3. J is TRBJ1-2 and V is TRBV5-1; TRBD1 matches 9 bases. The V segment lost 4 bases and the J segment 3 bases; nucleotides outside the gene matches: 4. This CDR3 is built from 14 residues. The germline gives CDR1 SGHRS, CDR2 YFSETQ. The CDR3, as DNA: TGCGCCAGCAGCCTACAGGGGGCGGACTATGGCTACACCTTC. Protein: CASSLQGADYGYTF.

This clone was picked up one time. The chain joins TRBV5-8 to TRBJ1-5; maybe TRBD1 (5 bases). Per the germline V gene, CDR1 is SGHTS and CDR2 is YDEGEE. Trimming stripped 2 bases from V and 16 bases from J, with 16 bases between. The CDR3 extends over 12 amino acids. Here the CDR3 reads CASSLSSGIPHF. DNA of the CDR3: TGTGCCAGCAGCTTAAGTTCAGGGATCCCACATTTT.

The gene calls are TRBV5-1 and TRBJ2-1, with a possible D match to TRBD1 (5 bases). CDR1 SGHRS and CDR2 YFSETQ come from the germline V gene. The germline V and J ends were trimmed by 4 bases and 2 bases, with 10 bases remaining between them. The CDR3 sequence is 14 residues long. CDR3 region: CASSQGAAYNEQFF. The CDR3 DNA is TGCGCCAGCAGCCAAGGGGCGGCCTACAATGAGCAGTTCTTC.

The V call is TRBV19, the J call TRBJ2-3; D perhaps matches TRBD2 (7 bases). Germline CDR1 is LNHDA and CDR2 is SQIVND (reference sequence). This CDR3 region has 14 residues. The V end was cut by 8 bases, the J end by 2 bases, with 14 bases between. In nucleotides, the CDR3 is TGTGCCAGTTCTAGGGGGGGGCACACAGATACGCAGTATTTT. Residues: CASSRGGHTDTQYF.

V gene TRBV2 combines with J gene TRBJ2-7; 9 positions agree with TRBD2. The length of the CDR3 is 14 residues. The V segment lost 8 bases and the J segment 5 bases; nucleotides outside the gene matches: 10. Germline lookup yields CDR1 SNHLY and CDR2 FYNNEI. The DNA for the CDR3 is TGTGCCAGCGTCGCCGGGACTAGCAACCACGAGCAGTACTTC. It yields the protein CASVAGTSNHEQYF.